This T cell receptor (beta chain) was documented in a study of cytotoxic CD8 clonotypes in ibrutinib-treated CLL. The data were produced by immunoSEQ multiplex PCR, yet TCRdb's version contains in-frame clones alone and is incomplete. The sample records some 200,000 clones, roughly 72% being singletons. The sample in question was PBMCs, obtained after 24 months of ibrutinib treatment. The source of this sequence is a human donor with chronic lymphocytic leukemia.

The CDR3 here is CASTPSRGVIGGYTF. The DNA of the CDR3 is TGTGCCAGCACCCCCAGTCGTGGGGTCATCGGAGGCTACACCTTC. V and J are TRBV25-1 and TRBJ1-2, with D hard to call. The CDR3 extends over 15 amino acids. Germline CDR1 is MGHDK and CDR2 is SYGVNS. V lost 7 bases and J 8 bases, leaving 23 bases between the germline ends.